Shown below are 26 T cell receptor beta chains from a single sample sequenced in a study of blood T cell repertoires in COVID-19 (TCRdb year 2020). Receptor amplification or capture employed the immunoSEQ multiplex PCR assay. In its TCRdb copy, this immuneACCESS table keeps in-frame sequences only and misses some clones. Where compared with another copy, unresolved V genes explain less than half of these, and the others have no known cause. In all, the sample holds approximately 240,000 clones, and 80% to 95% of those were seen once. The ten largest clones capture more than 0.65% of the sample. The sequencing sample was made of peripheral blood. The source of these receptors is a man aged 30-40 years with COVID-19, enrolled during active disease.

The chain is built from TRBV3-1 (or the pseudogene TRBV3-2) and TRBJ1-1; D perhaps matches TRBD1 (5 bases). V shed 0 bases and J shed 1 base, with 15 bases lying between them. Per the germline V gene, CDR1 is LGHDT and CDR2 is YNNKEL (reference sequence). This CDR3 is built from 17 residues. DNA for the CDR3: TGTGCCAGCAGCCAAGAACGGATAGGGGCAACGAACACTGAAGCTTTCTTT. The encoded protein is CASSQERIGATNTEAFF.

J is TRBJ1-2 and V is TRBV6-1, with unresolved D. V lost 1 base, J lost 7 bases, and 7 bases lay in between. The CDR3 runs to 12 residues. Germline CDR1 and CDR2: MNHNS and SASEGT. The CDR3 sequence is CASSEGGGGYTF. CDR3 bases: TGTGCCAGCAGTGAAGGGGGAGGTGGCTACACCTTC.

The V call is TRBV4-1, the J call TRBJ1-6, with D maybe TRBD1 (5 bases). This CDR3 has 16 amino acids. V lost 0 bases and J 9 bases, leaving 15 bases between the germline ends. CDR1 and CDR2 from the germline V gene are MGHRA and YSYEKL. The CDR3 sequence is CASSQDWGVMGSPLHF. CDR3 sequence (DNA): TGCGCCAGCAGCCAAGATTGGGGGGTGATGGGTTCACCCCTCCACTTT.

V and J are TRBV5-4 and TRBJ1-1; D remains ambiguous. V shed 0 bases and J shed 0 bases, with 9 bases lying between them. The CDR3 covers 15 residues. From germline, CDR1 is SGHNT and CDR2 YYREEE (reference sequence). The CDR3 bases are TGTGCCAGCAGCTTGGTGCGGGAAATGAACACTGAAGCTTTCTTT. This sequence encodes CASSLVREMNTEAFF.

The chain is built from TRBV19 and TRBJ1-1; 7 bases are a match to TRBD1. Trimming took 6 bases from V and 2 from J; bases not matched to a gene: 15. CDR1 is LNHDA and CDR2 is SQIVND in the germline V gene (reference sequence). The CDR3 is 17 residues long. CDR3 protein: CASSPRGRTGLNTEAFF. In nucleotides, the CDR3 is TGTGCCAGTAGCCCAAGAGGGAGGACAGGCCTAAACACTGAAGCTTTCTTT. The complete variable domain, with remaining parts taken from reference TRBV19 and TRBJ1-1, reads DGGITQSPKYLFRKEGQNVTLSCEQNLNHDAMYWYRQDPGQGLRLIYYSQIVNDFQKGDIAEGYSVSREKKESFPLTVTSAQKNPTAFYLCASSPRGRTGLNTEAFFGQGTRLTVV.

The V gene is TRBV6-5, the J gene TRBJ2-2; tentatively, D is TRBD2 (5 bases). The CDR3 is 14 amino acids. The V gene's germline CDR1 is MNHEY and CDR2 SVGAGI. Trimming cost V 0 bases and J 3 bases, with 5 bases left between them. Written as DNA, the CDR3 is TGTGCCAGCAGTTACTCCGGGGACACCGGGGAGCTGTTTTTT. This translates into CASSYSGDTGELFF.

The chain has TRBV4-2 and TRBJ2-5; 12 bases line up with TRBD2. The ends lost 1 base at V and 4 bases at J; junction bases unmatched: 7. CDR1 is LGHNA, CDR2 YNFKEQ, per germline. This CDR3 contains 17 residues. The CDR3 DNA sequence: TGTGCCAGCAGCCAAGCCCCTTTGACTAGCGGGGGAGAGACCCAGTACTTC. Protein: CASSQAPLTSGGETQYF.

The table lists this clone with a count of one. This sequence joins TRBV5-6 and TRBJ1-2, with D perhaps TRBD1 (6 bases). This CDR3 region has 17 residues. The germline V gene has CDR1 SGHDT and CDR2 YYEEEE. V lost 4 bases and J 0 bases, leaving 19 bases between the germline ends. CDR3 residues: CASSLRQAGDPNYGYTF. The CDR3 region has the DNA TGTGCCAGCAGCCTTAGACAGGCGGGGGATCCTAACTATGGCTACACCTTC.

The chain couples TRBV9 to TRBJ2-2; no definite D call. Per the germline V gene, CDR1 is SGDLS and CDR2 is YYNGEE. V was trimmed by 0 bases and J by 6 bases, leaving 6 bases between them. The length of the CDR3 is 13 residues. CDR3: CASSVAGSGELFF. The CDR3 DNA reads TGTGCCAGCAGCGTAGCAGGTTCCGGGGAGCTGTTTTTT.

The rearrangement joins TRBV6-5 to TRBJ1-5, with 7 bases identical to TRBD1. Germline trimming cut 8 bases from V and 2 bases from J; bases unmatched to any gene: 9. The CDR3 sequence is 15 residues long. Germline CDR1 reads MNHEY; CDR2 reads SVGAGI. CDR3 sequence (DNA): TGTGCCAGCTGGGCCCAGGGGGGCGGCAATCAGCCCCAGCATTTT. This encodes CASWAQGGGNQPQHF.

The chain recombines TRBV28 with TRBJ1-1, with D tentatively TRBD1 (6 bases). Between the trimmed V and J ends, which lost 6 bases and 5 bases, there was a span of 10 bases. CDR1 MDHEN and CDR2 SYDVKM come from the germline V gene. This CDR3 has 12 residues. CDR3 nucleotide sequence: TGTGCCAGCAGCCCGGACAGTACTGAAGCTTTCTTT. It translates to CASSPDSTEAFF.

This clone was seen only a few times. The chain carries TRBV5-1 and TRBJ1-5, with D maybe TRBD1 (6 bases). Germline V gene sequence: CDR1 SGHRS, CDR2 YFSETQ. Trimming cost V 3 bases and J 4 bases, with 14 bases left between them. The CDR3 has 15 amino acids. The CDR3 DNA is TGCGCCAGCAGCTGGGGTCCAGGGGAAAATCAGCCCCAGCATTTT. It codes for CASSWGPGENQPQHF. Looking up the rest from reference TRBV5-1 and TRBJ1-5 gives the full variable domain: KAGVTQTPRYLIKTRGQQVTLSCSPISGHRSVSWYQQTPGQGLQFLFEYFSETQRNKGNFPGRFSGRQFSNSRSEMNVSTLELGDSALYLCASSWGPGENQPQHFGDGTRLSIL.

The V call is TRBV27, the J call TRBJ1-5; no reliable D call. CDR1 is MNHEY and CDR2 is SMNVEV in the germline V gene (reference sequence). Trimming removed 0 bases at V and 1 base at J, with 7 bases between. This CDR3 region has 15 residues. The CDR3 region is CASSLSRGSNQPQHF. The CDR3, as DNA: TGTGCCAGCAGTTTATCGAGAGGGAGCAATCAGCCCCAGCATTTT.

This chain joins TRBV19 and TRBJ1-1, with D perhaps TRBD1 (5 bases). With 4 bases removed from V and 3 bases from J, the gap between germline ends came to 18 bases. Germline loops: CDR1 LNHDA, CDR2 SQIVND (reference sequence). CDR3 size: 16 residues. CDR3 in DNA: TGTGCCAGTAGTACTTGGTGGGGGGACCTAGACACTGAAGCTTTCTTT. This encodes CASSTWWGDLDTEAFF.

The V gene is TRBV7-9, the J gene TRBJ2-7; maybe TRBD1 (6 bases). The V end was cut by 5 bases, the J end by 2 bases, with 22 bases between. Per the germline V gene, CDR1 is SEHNR and CDR2 is FQNEAQ (reference sequence). The CDR3 covers 17 residues. CDR3 residues: CASSRRTEWGYPYEQYF. CDR3 in DNA: TGTGCCAGCAGCCGGAGGACAGAGTGGGGGTATCCCTACGAGCAGTACTTC.

The chain combines TRBV15 with TRBJ2-7, with D perhaps matching TRBD1 (5 bases). V lost 0 bases, J lost 1 base, and 10 bases lay in between. The CDR3 runs 15 residues. Germline loops: CDR1 LNHNV, CDR2 YYDKDF (reference sequence). The CDR3 bases are TGTGCCACCAGCAGAGATGTAGGGGATTCCTACGAGCAGTACTTC. Its translation: CATSRDVGDSYEQYF.

The chain has TRBV5-6 and TRBJ1-5, with a tentative D call TRBD1 (5 bases). Between the trimmed V and J ends, which lost 3 bases and 5 bases, there was a span of 15 bases. CDR1 and CDR2 from the germline V gene are SGHDT and YYEEEE. The CDR3 sequence is 15 residues long. CDR3 sequence reads: CASSSRDYSHQPQHF. In nucleotides, the CDR3 is TGTGCCAGCAGCTCCCGGGACTATTCCCATCAGCCCCAGCATTTT.

The chain carries TRBV5-1 and TRBJ2-3; the D gene is possibly TRBD2 (5 bases). The V end was cut by 1 base, the J end by 4 bases, with 10 bases between. The CDR3 consists of 14 residues. Per germline, CDR1 SGHRS and CDR2 YFSETQ. The CDR3 DNA follows: TGCGCCAGCAGCTTGAATTCGAGGGCAGATACGCAGTATTTT. Protein: CASSLNSRADTQYF.

V gene TRBV6-5 combines with J gene TRBJ1-1; tentatively, D is TRBD1 (5 bases). The CDR3 covers 15 residues. V was clipped by 7 bases and J by 1 base, with 16 bases between them. Per the germline V gene, CDR1 is MNHEY and CDR2 is SVGAGI. The CDR3 reads CASTHLSGGNTEAFF. DNA of the CDR3: TGTGCCAGCACCCATCTCTCCGGGGGGAACACTGAAGCTTTCTTT.

The chain combines TRBV3-1 (or the pseudogene TRBV3-2) with TRBJ1-1; maybe TRBD1 (5 bases). Trimming took 1 base from V and 7 from J, leaving 10 bases between them. Germline CDR1 LGHDT, CDR2 YNNKEL (reference sequence). The CDR3 totals 13 residues. CDR3 region: CASSQASGGEAFF. CDR3 DNA sequence: TGTGCCAGCAGCCAAGCTTCCGGGGGTGAAGCTTTCTTT.

The chain carries TRBV5-1 and TRBJ2-4, with 7 bases matching TRBD1. Germline V lookup: CDR1 SGHRS, CDR2 YFSETQ. V trimming: 0 bases; J trimming: 10 bases; junction bases outside the gene matches: 4. The CDR3 is made up of 13 amino acids. The CDR3 DNA reads as TGCGCCAGCAGCTTGGGGGACAGCCAAATTCAGTACTTC. Amino acid sequence: CASSLGDSQIQYF.

The rearrangement links TRBV7-9 to TRBJ1-5; 7 bases map to TRBD1. In germline, CDR1 is SEHNR, CDR2 FQNEAQ (reference sequence). V dropped 1 base and J dropped 9; count of bases not matched to a gene: 0. There are 12 residues in the CDR3. CDR3: CASSLGQGPQHF. In DNA form, the CDR3 reads TGTGCCAGCAGCTTAGGACAGGGGCCCCAGCATTTT. The full variable domain, completed using reference TRBV7-9 and TRBJ1-5, is DTGVSQNPRHKITKRGQNVTFRCDPISEHNRLYWYRQTLGQGPEFLTYFQNEAQLEKSRLLSDRFSAERPKGSFSTLEIQRTEQGDSAMYLCASSLGQGPQHFGDGTRLSIL.

The rearrangement joins TRBV10-3 to TRBJ2-5; 7 nucleotides agree with TRBD1. The CDR3 has 14 amino acids. Germline CDR1 and CDR2: ENHRY and SYGVKD. V lost 0 bases and J lost 5; bases outside the gene matches: 3. CDR3 in DNA: TGTGCCATCAGTGAGTCGAGGGGGCCGGAGACCCAGTACTTC. Translating gives CAISESRGPETQYF.

This sequence joins TRBV12-5 and TRBJ2-2, with a possible D match to TRBD1 (5 bases). Germline loops: CDR1 LGHNT, CDR2 FRNRAP. The CDR3 consists of 15 residues. V lost 3 bases and J lost 1, with 9 bases in between. The DNA of the CDR3 is TGTGCTAGTGGTTTAGGGGCGAGGAACACCGGGGAGCTGTTTTTT. Protein product: CASGLGARNTGELFF. Combining the CDR3 with reference TRBV12-5 and TRBJ2-2 gives the whole variable domain DARVTQTPRHKVTEMGQEVTMRCQPILGHNTVFWYRQTMMQGLELLAYFRNRAPLDDSGMPKDRFSAEMPDATLATLKIQPSEPRDSAVYFCASGLGARNTGELFFGEGSRLTVL.

The rearrangement joins TRBV5-1 to TRBJ1-3, with a tentative D call TRBD1 (5 bases). From germline, CDR1 is SGHRS and CDR2 YFSETQ. V dropped 4 bases and J dropped 1 base, with 12 bases sitting between them. The CDR3 runs 15 residues. The CDR3 protein is CASSPSGGSGNTIYF. CDR3 bases: TGCGCCAGCAGCCCCAGCGGGGGTTCTGGAAACACCATATATTTT. The variable domain in full, with the rest retrieved from reference TRBV5-1 and TRBJ1-3, is KAGVTQTPRYLIKTRGQQVTLSCSPISGHRSVSWYQQTPGQGLQFLFEYFSETQRNKGNFPGRFSGRQFSNSRSEMNVSTLELGDSALYLCASSPSGGSGNTIYFGEGSWLTVV.

The CDR3 sequence: CASTPTGAGELFF. In nucleotides, the CDR3 is TGTGCCAGCACCCCGACAGGGGCCGGGGAGCTGTTTTTT. The gene calls are TRBV11-2 and TRBJ2-2; 8 bases are shared with TRBD1. V lost 7 bases and J lost 6; bases outside the gene matches: 4. The germline gives CDR1 SGHAT, CDR2 FQNNGV. This CDR3 spans 13 amino acids.